This T cell receptor (beta chain) was documented in a study of radiotherapy plus CTLA-4 blockade in lung cancer. Study context: About a sixth of enrolled patients responded objectively, and roughly 30% had disease control.

Libraries were prepared by immunoSEQ multiplex PCR; TCRdb keeps only in-frame clonotypes and omits some of them. The sample consists of roughly 97,000 clones, about four fifths of them appearing once. J lost 9 bases, V lost 4 bases, and 6 bases had no gene match. Germline V gives CDR1 MGHDK, CDR2 SYGVNS. The CDR3 has 13 residues. The material sequenced was peripheral blood, taken from a patient treated with radiotherapy plus ipilimumab. The source is a human donor with non-small cell lung cancer who had a partial response to radiotherapy plus ipilimumab. Some clones in this sample may be carry-over from other donors' samples. The chain couples TRBV25-1 to TRBJ1-1, with 9 nucleotides matching TRBD1. CDR3 in DNA: TGTGCCAGCAGTGGAACAGGGGGCTCCAAAGCTTTCTTT. Protein sequence: CASSGTGGSKAFF.